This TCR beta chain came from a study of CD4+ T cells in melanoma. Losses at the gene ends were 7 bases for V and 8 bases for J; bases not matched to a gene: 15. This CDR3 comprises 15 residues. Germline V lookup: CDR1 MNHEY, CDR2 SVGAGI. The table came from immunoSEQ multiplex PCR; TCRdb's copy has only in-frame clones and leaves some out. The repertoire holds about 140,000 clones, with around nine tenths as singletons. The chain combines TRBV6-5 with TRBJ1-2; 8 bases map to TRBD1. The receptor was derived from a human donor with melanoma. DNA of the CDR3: TGTGCCAGCACCAAGGACAGGGTGCTCCCAATGGGCTACACCTTC. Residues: CASTKDRVLPMGYTF.